This is a list of T cell receptor beta chains from one sample in a study of T-cell reconstitution after alpha-beta-depleted transplantation in children. Each CDR3 protein is one row after TCRdb ran MiXCR on the PCR reads. The sample has hundreds of thousands of distinct CDR3 sequences, 8% to 10% seen once. The sample consisted of PBMCs from the stem cell graft donor, taken from the stem cell graft. The receptors were sampled from a human donor who donated a stem cell graft to a child with acute lymphoblastic leukemia. Both conserved end residues are part of each CDR3. A D gene is named only where the DNA matches it firmly. Not all rows give a size; the values are once, few, many and, for expanded clones, a class.

D gene	clone size	CDR3 length	V gene	J gene	CDR3 protein	CDR3 DNA
-	-	14	TRBV12-3/TRBV12-4	TRBJ2-5	CASSFDSLQETQYF	TGTGCCAGCAGTTTCGACAGTTTACAAGAGACCCAGTACTTC
-	-	15	TRBV19	TRBJ2-7	CASSIADSQVGEQYF	TGTGCCAGTAGTATCGCCGACAGTCAGGTGGGCGAGCAGTACTTC
-	-	13	TRBV7-2	TRBJ1-2	CASSLQDYYGYTF	TGTGCCAGCAGCTTACAGGACTACTATGGCTACACCTTC
-	-	15	TRBV27	TRBJ1-1	CASSSPGVGVSEAFF	TGTGCCAGCAGTTCCCCGGGCGTCGGGGTCTCTGAAGCTTTCTTT
-	-	14	TRBV20-1	TRBJ2-7	CSANRQPRSYEQYF	TGCAGTGCTAACAGGCAACCCCGCTCCTACGAGCAGTACTTC
-	few	12	TRBV29-1	TRBJ2-5	CSVETAEGTQYF	TGCAGCGTTGAAACGGCCGAGGGGACCCAGTACTTC
TRBD2	many	15	TRBV2	TRBJ2-5	CASTPQGLPQETQYF	TGTGCCAGCACCCCCCAGGGACTACCTCAAGAGACCCAGTACTTC
TRBD2	few	17	TRBV5-6	TRBJ2-3	CASSLTTSGGPTDTQYF	TGTGCCAGCAGCTTGACGACTAGCGGGGGTCCCACAGATACGCAGTATTTT
-	few	18	TRBV7-8	TRBJ1-3	CASSLASITGLPGNTIYF	TGTGCCAGCAGCTTAGCTTCCATCACAGGGTTACCTGGAAACACCATATATTTT
-	many	16	TRBV11-2	TRBJ2-5	CASSLDLGVGQETQYF	TGTGCCAGCAGCTTAGATCTAGGGGTAGGGCAAGAGACCCAGTACTTC
-	many	16	TRBV5-1	TRBJ2-5	CASSRTTGILQETQYF	TGCGCCAGCAGCCGAACCACGGGGATTTTACAAGAGACCCAGTACTTC
-	-	14	TRBV3-1	TRBJ1-5	CASSQDLSNQPQHF	TGTGCCAGCAGCCAAGACTTGAGCAATCAGCCCCAGCATTTT
TRBD2	many	16	TRBV12-3/TRBV12-4	TRBJ2-2	CASTPFSGGGTGELFF	TGTGCCAGCACCCCGTTCTCGGGGGGAGGCACCGGGGAGCTGTTTTTT
TRBD2	-	14	TRBV29-1	TRBJ2-7	CSVGGRPYLYEQYF	TGCAGCGTCGGCGGGAGGCCCTACTTGTACGAGCAGTACTTC
TRBD2	few	14	TRBV29-1	TRBJ2-5	CSVGVAGGQETQYF	TGCAGCGTTGGAGTAGCGGGGGGCCAAGAGACCCAGTACTTC
-	many	13	TRBV9	TRBJ2-2	CASSVMTTGELFF	TGTGCCAGCAGCGTGATGACGACCGGGGAGCTGTTTTTT
TRBD1	many	14	TRBV7-9	TRBJ1-1	CASSWRGQNTEAFF	TGTGCCAGCAGCTGGAGGGGGCAGAACACTGAAGCTTTCTTT
-	many	16	TRBV2	TRBJ1-1	CASSVGVGSGTTEAFF	TGTGCCAGCAGTGTTGGGGTCGGGTCCGGGACAACGGAAGCTTTCTTT
TRBD1	-	14	TRBV27	TRBJ2-1	CASSWDRGLSEQFF	TGTGCCAGCAGTTGGGACAGGGGGCTTAGTGAGCAGTTCTTC
-	many	14	TRBV4-1	TRBJ2-6	CASSQSSGANVLTF	TGCGCCAGCAGTCAGTCTTCTGGGGCCAACGTCCTGACTTTC
-	many	14	TRBV13	TRBJ1-1	CASSPGGANTEAFF	TGTGCCAGCAGCCCCGGGGGGGCGAACACTGAAGCTTTCTTT
-	many	15	TRBV5-1	TRBJ1-2	CASSLTGAGYDGYTF	TGCGCCAGCAGCTTGACGGGGGCGGGGTACGATGGCTACACCTTC
-	many	13	TRBV27	TRBJ1-5	CASSSGVGQPQHF	TGTGCCAGCAGTTCAGGGGTAGGGCAGCCCCAGCATTTT
-	many	15	TRBV5-1	TRBJ1-1	CASSLGQVPNTEAFF	TGCGCCAGCAGCTTGGGGCAGGTTCCGAACACTGAAGCTTTCTTT
-	few	16	TRBV20-1	TRBJ1-3	CSAPRSGASSGNTIYF	TGCAGTGCCCCTAGGTCAGGGGCGAGCTCTGGAAACACCATATATTTT
TRBD2	many	13	TRBV20-1	TRBJ2-7	CSAGGDYTTRQYF	TGCAGTGCTGGGGGGGACTATACTACGAGGCAGTACTTC
-	few	14	TRBV6-5	TRBJ1-1	CASSRDRPDTEAFF	TGTGCCAGCAGTAGAGACAGGCCGGACACTGAAGCTTTCTTT
-	-	14	TRBV7-9	TRBJ1-1	CASSFSRMNTEAFF	TGTGCCAGCAGCTTTAGCAGGATGAACACTGAAGCTTTCTTT
-	few	13	TRBV27	TRBJ1-1	CASSGARNTEAFF	TGTGCCAGCAGCGGGGCCCGGAACACTGAAGCTTTCTTT
-	-	16	TRBV20-1	TRBJ1-5	CSARDGRTVSNQPQHF	TGCAGTGCTAGAGATGGAAGGACAGTAAGCAATCAGCCCCAGCATTTT
-	-	14	TRBV7-2	TRBJ2-3	CASSVARGADTQYF	TGTGCCAGCAGCGTAGCCCGTGGTGCAGATACGCAGTATTTT
-	many	15	TRBV6-5	TRBJ1-1	CASSYSDSVTTEAFF	TGTGCCAGCAGTTACTCGGACAGCGTGACCACTGAAGCTTTCTTT
-	-	13	TRBV12-3/TRBV12-4	TRBJ2-3	CASSLYPADTQYF	TGTGCCAGCAGTTTATACCCCGCGGATACGCAGTATTTT
-	few	12	TRBV29-1	TRBJ1-2	CSVEDGQPGYTF	TGCAGCGTTGAAGATGGACAGCCGGGCTACACCTTC
-	few	16	TRBV20-1	TRBJ1-5	CSARWAEPNSNQPQHF	TGCAGTGCTAGGTGGGCAGAGCCTAATAGCAATCAGCCCCAGCATTTT
TRBD1	few	18	TRBV5-5	TRBJ1-2	CASSLAVDRENPNYGYTF	TGTGCCAGCAGCTTGGCGGTCGACAGGGAAAACCCTAACTATGGCTACACCTTC
-	-	15	TRBV4-2	TRBJ2-2	CASSQEASGTGELFF	TGTGCCAGCAGCCAAGAGGCCTCGGGCACCGGGGAGCTGTTTTTT
-	many	11	TRBV7-9	TRBJ1-1	CASSLSPEAFF	TGTGCCAGCAGCTTATCCCCTGAAGCTTTCTTT
TRBD1	few	14	TRBV4-2	TRBJ1-6	CASRLGTDYKPLHF	TGTGCCAGCAGGTTAGGGACAGATTATAAACCCCTCCACTTT
TRBD1	many	15	TRBV18	TRBJ2-5	CASSSDRGYQETQYF	TGTGCCAGCTCATCGGACAGGGGGTACCAAGAGACCCAGTACTTC